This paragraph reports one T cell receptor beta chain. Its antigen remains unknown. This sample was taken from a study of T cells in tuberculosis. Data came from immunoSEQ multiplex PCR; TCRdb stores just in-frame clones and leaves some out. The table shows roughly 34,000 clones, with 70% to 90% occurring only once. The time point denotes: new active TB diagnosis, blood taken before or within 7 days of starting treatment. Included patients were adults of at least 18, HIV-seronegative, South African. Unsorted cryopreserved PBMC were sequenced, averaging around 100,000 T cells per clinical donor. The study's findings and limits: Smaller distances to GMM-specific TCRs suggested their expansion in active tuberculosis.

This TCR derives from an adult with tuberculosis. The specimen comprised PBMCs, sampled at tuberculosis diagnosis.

The CDR3 reads CATSRDRGGSGGYTF. The DNA for the CDR3 is TGTGCCACCAGCAGAGATCGAGGAGGGTCCGGCGGCTACACCTTC. The V gene is TRBV15, the J gene TRBJ1-2; D gene unclear. Between the trimmed V and J ends, which lost 0 bases and 8 bases, there was a span of 16 bases. The CDR3 contains 15 residues. The V gene's germline CDR1 is LNHNV and CDR2 YYDKDF (reference sequence). The variable domain in full, with the rest retrieved from reference TRBV15 and TRBJ1-2, is DAMVIQNPRYQVTQFGKPVTLSCSQTLNHNVMYWYQQKSSQAPKLLFHYYDKDFNNEADTPDNFQSRRPNTSFCFLDIRSPGLGDTAMYLCATSRDRGGSGGYTFGSGTRLTVV.